This note documents a single T cell receptor beta chain sequence. Method: immunoSEQ multiplex PCR; TCRdb's copy keeps in-frame clones and lacks some. The sample contains around 42,000 clones, more than 65% of which appear only once. This sample is part of a study of PD-L1 blockade in urothelial cancer. This CDR3 is built from 15 residues. Trimming removed 7 bases from V and 0 bases from J, with 13 bases in between. CDR1 is MDHEN, CDR2 SYDVKM, per germline. The sequence was obtained from a man between 65 and 85 years old with urothelial cancer. Sequenced material: PBMCs, taken around atezolizumab (anti-PD-L1) treatment. The gene calls are TRBV28 and TRBJ2-1, with D perhaps TRBD2 (6 bases). The CDR3 loop is CASTQPGDSYNEQFF. The CDR3 DNA is TGTGCCAGCACCCAGCCGGGGGACTCCTACAATGAGCAGTTCTTC.